This TCR beta chain was identified in a study of cytomegalovirus exposure and HLA in healthy donors. Some clones are missing from TCRdb's copy, which holds only in-frame ones; the method was immunoSEQ multiplex PCR. The sample records roughly 250,000 clones, 87% being singletons. Comments on this clone: The target antigen is unknown.

V shed 2 bases and J shed 0 bases, with 4 bases lying between them. The CDR3 runs 13 residues. Germline V gene data show CDR1 as MGHDK and CDR2 as SYGVNS. Findings of the study overall: The authors listed 164 TCR beta chains as cytomegalovirus-associated. Some public TCRs appeared in many individuals, while most sequences were rare.

Material: PBMCs. The TCR comes from a man between 18 and 29 years old in good health and CMV-seronegative. The chain has TRBV25-1 and TRBJ1-2, with D uncertain. The CDR3 DNA reads TGTGCCAGCAGTGAACCCGCTAACTATGGCTACACCTTC. It encodes CASSEPANYGYTF.